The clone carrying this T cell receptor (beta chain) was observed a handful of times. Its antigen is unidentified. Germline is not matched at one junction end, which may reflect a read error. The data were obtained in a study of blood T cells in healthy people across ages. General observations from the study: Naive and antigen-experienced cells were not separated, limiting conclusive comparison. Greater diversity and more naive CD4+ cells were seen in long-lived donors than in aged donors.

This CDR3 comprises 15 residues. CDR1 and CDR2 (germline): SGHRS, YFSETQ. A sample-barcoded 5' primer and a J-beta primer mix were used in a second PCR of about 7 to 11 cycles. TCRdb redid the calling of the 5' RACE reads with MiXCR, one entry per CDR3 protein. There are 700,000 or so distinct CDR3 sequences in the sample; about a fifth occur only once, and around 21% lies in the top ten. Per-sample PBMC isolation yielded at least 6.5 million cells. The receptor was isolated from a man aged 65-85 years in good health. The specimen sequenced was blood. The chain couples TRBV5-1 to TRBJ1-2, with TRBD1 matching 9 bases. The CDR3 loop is CASSLNGDREEGCTF. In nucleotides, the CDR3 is TGCGCCAGCAGCTTAAACGGGGACAGGGAAGAGGGCTGCACCTTC.